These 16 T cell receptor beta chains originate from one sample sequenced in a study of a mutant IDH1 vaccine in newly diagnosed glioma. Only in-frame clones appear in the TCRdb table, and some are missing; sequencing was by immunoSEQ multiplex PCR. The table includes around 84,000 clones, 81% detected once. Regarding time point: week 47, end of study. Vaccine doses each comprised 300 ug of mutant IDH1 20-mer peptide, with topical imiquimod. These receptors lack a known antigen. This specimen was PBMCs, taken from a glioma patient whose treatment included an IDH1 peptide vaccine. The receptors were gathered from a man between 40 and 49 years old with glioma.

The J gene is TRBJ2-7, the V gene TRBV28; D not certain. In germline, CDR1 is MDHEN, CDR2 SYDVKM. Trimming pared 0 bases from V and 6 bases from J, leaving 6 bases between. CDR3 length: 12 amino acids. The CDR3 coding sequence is TGTGCCAGCAGTTTATGGGGTCTCGAGCAGTACTTC. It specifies CASSLWGLEQYF.

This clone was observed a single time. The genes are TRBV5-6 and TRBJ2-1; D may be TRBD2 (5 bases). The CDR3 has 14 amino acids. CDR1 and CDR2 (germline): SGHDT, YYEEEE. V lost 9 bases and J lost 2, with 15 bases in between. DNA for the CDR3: TGTGCCACCCAACGGGCGGGTCCCTACAATGAGCAGTTCTTC. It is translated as CATQRAGPYNEQFF.

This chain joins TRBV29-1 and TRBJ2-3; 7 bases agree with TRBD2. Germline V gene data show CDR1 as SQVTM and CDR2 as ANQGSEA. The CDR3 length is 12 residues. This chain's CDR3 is CSGTKGADTQYF. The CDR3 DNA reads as TGCAGTGGGACTAAAGGCGCAGATACGCAGTATTTT.

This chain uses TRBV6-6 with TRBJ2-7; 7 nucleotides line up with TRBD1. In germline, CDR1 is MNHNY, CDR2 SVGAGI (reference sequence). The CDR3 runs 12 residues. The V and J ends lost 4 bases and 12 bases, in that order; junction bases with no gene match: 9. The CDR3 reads CASSSLGQRMYF. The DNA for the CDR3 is TGTGCCAGCAGTTCCCTGGGACAGAGGATGTACTTC.

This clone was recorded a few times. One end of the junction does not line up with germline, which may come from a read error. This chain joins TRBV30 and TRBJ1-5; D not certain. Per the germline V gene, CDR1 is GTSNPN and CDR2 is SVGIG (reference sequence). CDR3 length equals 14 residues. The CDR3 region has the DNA TGTGCCTGGAGTACCAGACAAAGCGATCACCCCCAGCATTTT. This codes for CAWSTRQSDHPQHF.

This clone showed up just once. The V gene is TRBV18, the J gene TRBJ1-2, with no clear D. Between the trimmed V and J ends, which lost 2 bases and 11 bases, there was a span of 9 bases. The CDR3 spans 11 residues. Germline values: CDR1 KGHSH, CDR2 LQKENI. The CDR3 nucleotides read TGTGCCAGCTCACCAACCTCCGGGTACACCTTC. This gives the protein CASSPTSGYTF.

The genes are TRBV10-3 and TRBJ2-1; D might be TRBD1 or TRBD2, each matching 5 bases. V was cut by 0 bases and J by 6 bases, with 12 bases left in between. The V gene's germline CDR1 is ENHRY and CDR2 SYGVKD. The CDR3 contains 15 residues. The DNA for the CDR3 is TGTGCCATCAGTGAGTCGGGGGTTTTGGTCAATGAGCAGTTCTTC. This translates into CAISESGVLVNEQFF.

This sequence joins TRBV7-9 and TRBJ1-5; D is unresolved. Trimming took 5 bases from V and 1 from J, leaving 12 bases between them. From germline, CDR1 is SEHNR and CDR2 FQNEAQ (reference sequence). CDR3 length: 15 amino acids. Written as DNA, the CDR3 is TGTGCCAGCAGCCCCCAAGGGTTCAGCAATCAGCCCCAGCATTTT. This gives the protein CASSPQGFSNQPQHF.

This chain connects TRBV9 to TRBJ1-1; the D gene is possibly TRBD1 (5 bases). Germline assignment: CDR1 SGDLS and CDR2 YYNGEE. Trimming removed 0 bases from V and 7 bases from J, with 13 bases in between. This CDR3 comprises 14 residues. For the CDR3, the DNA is TGTGCCAGCAGCGTAGAAGAGACAGCTTTTGAAGCTTTCTTT. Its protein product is CASSVEETAFEAFF.

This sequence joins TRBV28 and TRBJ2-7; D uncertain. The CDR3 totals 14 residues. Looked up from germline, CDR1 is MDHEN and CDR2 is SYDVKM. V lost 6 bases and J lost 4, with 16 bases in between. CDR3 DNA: TGTGCCAGCAGGGCGACACATTCTCCTTACGAGCAGTACTTC. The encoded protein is CASRATHSPYEQYF.

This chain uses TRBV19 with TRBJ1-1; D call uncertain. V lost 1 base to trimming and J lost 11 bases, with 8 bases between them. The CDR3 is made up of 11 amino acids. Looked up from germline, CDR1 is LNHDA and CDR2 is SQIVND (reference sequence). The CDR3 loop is CASSIGLGAFF. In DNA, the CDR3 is TGTGCCAGTAGTATAGGTCTAGGGGCTTTCTTT.

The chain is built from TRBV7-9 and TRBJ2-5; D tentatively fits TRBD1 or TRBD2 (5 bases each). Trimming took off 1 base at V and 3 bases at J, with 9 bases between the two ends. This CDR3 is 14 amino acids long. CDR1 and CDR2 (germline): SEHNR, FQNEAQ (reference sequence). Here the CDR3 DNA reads TGTGCCAGCAGCTTAGGGGTGGGGGAAGAGACCCAGTACTTC. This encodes CASSLGVGEETQYF.

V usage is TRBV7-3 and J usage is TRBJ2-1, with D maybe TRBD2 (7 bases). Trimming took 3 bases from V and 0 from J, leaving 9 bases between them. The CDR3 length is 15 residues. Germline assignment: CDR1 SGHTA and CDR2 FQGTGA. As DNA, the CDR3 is TGTGCCAGCAGCTTGGGAGGGGGCTCCTACAATGAGCAGTTCTTC. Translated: CASSLGGGSYNEQFF.

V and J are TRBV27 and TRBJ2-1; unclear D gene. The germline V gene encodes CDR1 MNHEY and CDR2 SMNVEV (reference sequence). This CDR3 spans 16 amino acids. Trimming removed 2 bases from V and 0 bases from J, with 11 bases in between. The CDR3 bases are TGTGCCAGCAGTTTACTGGCGGTGAGCTCCTACAATGAGCAGTTCTTC. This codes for CASSLLAVSSYNEQFF.

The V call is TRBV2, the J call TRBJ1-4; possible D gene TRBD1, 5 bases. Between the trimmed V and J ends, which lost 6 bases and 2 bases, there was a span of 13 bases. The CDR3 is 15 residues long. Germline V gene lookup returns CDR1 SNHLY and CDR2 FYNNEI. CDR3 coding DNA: TGTGCCAGCAGGTGGGGGGGGACTACTAATGAAAAACTGTTTTTT. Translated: CASRWGGTTNEKLFF.

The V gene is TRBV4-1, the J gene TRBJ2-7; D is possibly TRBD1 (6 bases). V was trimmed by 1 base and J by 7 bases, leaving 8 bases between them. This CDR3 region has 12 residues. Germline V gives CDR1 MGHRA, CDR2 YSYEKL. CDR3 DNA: TGCGCCAGCAGCCAAGCAGGGGTGGAGCAGTACTTC. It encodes CASSQAGVEQYF.